The rows below give T cell receptor beta chains drawn from one sample of a study of cytomegalovirus exposure and HLA in healthy donors. Assay used: immunoSEQ multiplex PCR; TCRdb lists only in-frame clones, some missing. The data hold roughly 100,000 clones, with around 78% observed a single time. Specimen: PBMCs. These receptors were taken from a man aged 40-49 years in good health and CMV-seronegative. The CDR3 runs from the conserved cysteine through the conserved F or W. Each record gives: D gene, V gene, clone size, J gene, CDR3 protein, CDR3 DNA. The D gene is left open where the match is weak. Size tells how often a clone was seen (once, few, many) or the class of an expanded clone, and some rows leave it out.

TRBD1,TRBV7-9,NA,TRBJ2-7,CASSPPGQGRYEQYF,TGTGCCAGCAGCCCACCGGGACAGGGTAGATACGAGCAGTACTTC
NA,TRBV7-3,NA,TRBJ2-2,CASSLGGENTGELFF,TGTGCCAGCAGCCTTGGAGGGGAGAACACCGGGGAGCTGTTTTTT
NA,TRBV4-3,NA,TRBJ2-2,CASSPGAQAGRELFF,TGCGCCAGCAGCCCAGGTGCCCAGGCCGGCCGGGAGCTGTTTTTT
TRBD1,TRBV7-8,NA,TRBJ2-5,CASSPDRVETQYF,TGTGCCAGCAGTCCCGACAGGGTAGAGACCCAGTACTTC
TRBD1,TRBV5-6,NA,TRBJ2-2,CASSLGAQGAGELFF,TGTGCCAGCAGCTTGGGGGCACAGGGGGCCGGGGAGCTGTTTTTT
TRBD2,TRBV2,once,TRBJ2-3,CASSEGLADTDTQYF,TGTGCCAGCAGTGAGGGACTAGCGGACACAGATACGCAGTATTTT
NA,TRBV11-2,NA,TRBJ1-1,CASSLGGGYTEAFF,TGTGCCAGCAGCTTGGGGGGTGGGTACACTGAAGCTTTCTTT
TRBD1,TRBV5-4,NA,TRBJ2-7,CASSLEDRVGEQYF,TGTGCCAGCAGCTTGGAGGACAGGGTGGGCGAGCAGTACTTC
TRBD1,TRBV19,NA,TRBJ2-3,CASSIGQDTDTQYF,TGTGCCAGTAGTATTGGACAGGACACAGATACGCAGTATTTT
NA,TRBV5-4,NA,TRBJ2-1,CASSLSQNNEQFF,TGTGCCAGCAGCTTGTCACAGAACAATGAGCAGTTCTTC
TRBD1,TRBV7-3,NA,TRBJ1-1,CANSRDSHLNTEAFF,TGTGCCAACAGCCGGGACAGCCATTTGAACACTGAAGCTTTCTTT
NA,TRBV19,NA,TRBJ1-5,CASSPTGYSNQPQHF,TGTGCCAGTAGTCCAACAGGTTATAGCAATCAGCCCCAGCATTTT
TRBD1,TRBV5-1,NA,TRBJ2-5,CASSPAPGQGSGATQYF,TGCGCCAGCAGCCCTGCCCCGGGACAGGGATCGGGAGCGACCCAGTACTTC
TRBD1,TRBV10-3,NA,TRBJ2-7,CAISGGQGGPYEQYF,TGTGCCATCAGTGGGGGACAGGGTGGTCCCTACGAGCAGTACTTC
NA,TRBV7-9,NA,TRBJ2-3,CASSLDYGRGGSTDTQYF,TGTGCCAGCAGCTTAGACTATGGTCGTGGAGGAAGCACAGATACGCAGTATTTT
TRBD1,TRBV19,NA,TRBJ2-7,CASSLRQGYEQYF,TGTGCCAGTAGTCTTCGACAGGGTTACGAGCAGTACTTC
TRBD1,TRBV30,NA,TRBJ1-5,CAWSLWSGTGGQPQHF,TGTGCCTGGAGCCTTTGGTCCGGGACAGGGGGTCAGCCCCAGCATTTT
TRBD2,TRBV5-1,NA,TRBJ2-1,CASSLVSLTSGGARFF,TGCGCCAGCAGCTTGGTCTCCCTTACTAGCGGGGGGGCCCGGTTCTTC
NA,TRBV2,NA,TRBJ2-3,CASSDGTPTQYF,TGTGCCAGCAGTGACGGGACTCCAACGCAGTATTTT
TRBD1,TRBV7-2,NA,TRBJ1-2,CASSPGGVGYTF,TGTGCCAGCAGCCCAGGGGGCGTGGGCTACACCTTC
NA,TRBV7-6,NA,TRBJ2-7,CASSLRRVGDEQYF,TGTGCCAGCAGCTTACGCAGGGTAGGTGACGAGCAGTACTTC
NA,TRBV7-6,NA,TRBJ2-2,CASSLAGGRTGELFF,TGTGCCAGCAGCTTAGCGGGGGGGCGCACCGGGGAGCTGTTTTTT
NA,TRBV6-1,few,TRBJ1-1,CASREGVLDTEAFF,TGTGCCAGCAGGGAGGGAGTCTTGGACACTGAAGCTTTCTTT
NA,TRBV11-3,NA,TRBJ2-5,CASSRRSRGSPQETQYF,TGTGCCAGCAGCCGACGTTCGAGGGGGTCCCCACAAGAGACCCAGTACTTC